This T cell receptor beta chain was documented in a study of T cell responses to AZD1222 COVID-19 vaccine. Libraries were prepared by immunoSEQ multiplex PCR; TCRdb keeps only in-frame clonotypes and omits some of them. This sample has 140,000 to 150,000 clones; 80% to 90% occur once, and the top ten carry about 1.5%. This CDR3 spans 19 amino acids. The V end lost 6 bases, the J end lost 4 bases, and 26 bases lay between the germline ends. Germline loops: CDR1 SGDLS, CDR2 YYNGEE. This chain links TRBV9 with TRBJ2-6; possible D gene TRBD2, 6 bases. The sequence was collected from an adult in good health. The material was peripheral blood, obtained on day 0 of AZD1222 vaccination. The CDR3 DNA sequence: TGTGCCAGCAACACCGCTTTCGGCGGGATACCTCCGGGGGCCAACGTCCTGACTTTC. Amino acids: CASNTAFGGIPPGANVLTF.